Each of the 29 T cell receptor beta chains below was sequenced from the same sample in a study of glioma-infiltrating T cells. Amplification of TCR alpha and beta CDR3 regions from RNA used iRepertoire nested multiplex PCR. TCRdb fed the multiplex PCR reads into MiXCR, producing one record per CDR3 protein. This sample has approximately 120,000 distinct CDR3 sequences, with less than 30% found just once. The sample was glioma tissue, nonneoplastic brain tissue, or PBMCs (not recorded which). The source is a human donor with low-grade glioma or glioblastoma, undergoing nonglioma brain surgery, or in good health (not recorded which).

This clonotype has more than one count but fewer than ten. The CDR3 loop is CSVGVLSGRVAYEQYF. The CDR3 coding sequence is TGCAGCGTTGGAGTCCTTAGCGGGAGAGTTGCCTACGAGCAGTACTTC. The chain recombines TRBV29-1 with TRBJ2-7; 9 bases map to TRBD2. The CDR3 runs 16 residues. CDR1 and CDR2 (germline): SQVTM, ANQGSEA. V gave up 4 bases and J gave up 2 bases; unmatched junction bases: 12.

The CDR3: CSVSQGGGYTF. DNA for the CDR3: TGCAGCGTCAGCCAAGGAGGTGGCTACACCTTC. The chain combines TRBV29-1 with TRBJ1-2, with no clear D. The CDR3 totals 11 residues. The germline V gene has CDR1 SQVTM and CDR2 ANQGSEA. With 6 bases removed from V and 7 bases from J, the gap between germline ends came to 12 bases. The full variable domain, its missing parts supplied by reference TRBV29-1 and TRBJ1-2, is SAVISQKPSRDICQRGTSLTIQCQVDSQVTMMFWYRQQPGQSLTLIATANQGSEATYESGFVIDKFPISRPNLTFSTLTVSNMSPEDSSIYLCSVSQGGGYTFGSGTRLTVV.

This clonotype has just a few counts. The chain has TRBV19 and TRBJ1-2; D gene uncertain. Germline V gene lookup returns CDR1 LNHDA and CDR2 SQIVND (reference sequence). CDR3 length: 12 residues. V shed 3 bases and J shed 6 bases, with 8 bases lying between them. The CDR3 region is CASSIRRDGYTF. Here the CDR3 DNA reads TGTGCCAGTAGTATCCGTCGGGATGGCTACACCTTC.

In DNA, the CDR3 is TGTGCCAGCAGTAGGACTAGCGGGCCCATCACAGATACGCAGTATTTT. This sequence encodes CASSRTSGPITDTQYF. The chain employs TRBV6-1 and TRBJ2-3, with TRBD2 identical over 11 bases. CDR3 length: 16 amino acids. Germline V gene sequence: CDR1 MNHNS, CDR2 SASEGT. J lost 2 bases, V lost 5 bases, and 6 bases had no gene match.

This clonotype was seen many times. The chain joins TRBV6-2 or TRBV6-3 to TRBJ2-2; the D call may be TRBD1 or TRBD2 (6 bases each). The CDR3 covers 13 residues. The germline V gene has CDR1 MNHEY and CDR2 SVGEGT. Trimming pared 6 bases from V and 5 bases from J, leaving 10 bases between. This CDR3 is CASRGGTTGELFF. CDR3 nucleotide sequence: TGTGCCAGCAGAGGAGGGACAACCGGGGAGCTGTTTTTT.

In this sample, this clonotype turned up many times. The J gene is TRBJ2-7, the V gene TRBV6-6, with TRBD2 as a possible D gene (5 bases). The length of the CDR3 is 15 residues. V gave up 2 bases and J gave up 3 bases, with 14 bases separating them. Germline lookup yields CDR1 MNHNY and CDR2 SVGAGI (reference sequence). CDR3 residues: CASSYPAGKNYEQYF. CDR3 bases: TGTGCCAGCAGTTACCCCGCGGGCAAAAACTACGAGCAGTACTTC.

This clonotype was counted at least ten times. The CDR3 here is CASSVGSTLAGVTDTQYF. The CDR3 coding sequence is TGTGCCAGCAGCGTCGGGTCCACCCTAGCGGGGGTTACAGATACGCAGTATTTT. The J gene is TRBJ2-3, the V gene TRBV7-9, with TRBD2 matching 10 bases. The CDR3 runs to 18 residues. The germline V gene encodes CDR1 SEHNR and CDR2 FQNEAQ (reference sequence). V was clipped by 5 bases and J by 3 bases; unmatched bases: 14.

This clonotype has at least ten counts. Sequence at one end of the junction differs from germline and may be a read error. J is TRBJ2-1 and V is TRBV6-1, with D unclear. The length of the CDR3 is 14 residues. CDR1 and CDR2 from the germline V gene are MNHNS and SASEGT. CDR3 in amino acids: CASSKAFSYNEQFF. The CDR3 coding sequence is TGTGCCAGCAGTAAAGCGTTTTCCTACAATGAGCAGTTCTTC.

This clonotype was counted many times. V gene TRBV27 combines with J gene TRBJ1-2, with D possibly TRBD1 on 5 matching bases. Germline V lookup: CDR1 MNHEY, CDR2 SMNVEV (reference sequence). Trimming left V 5 bases short and J 4 bases short, with 14 bases between. This CDR3 spans 14 amino acids. The CDR3 spells CASSLAGATYGYTF. The CDR3 DNA reads TGTGCCAGCAGTCTCGCCGGGGCTACCTATGGCTACACCTTC.

The J gene is TRBJ2-7, the V gene TRBV15, with TRBD1 as a possible D gene (5 bases). The CDR3 runs to 13 residues. Trimming cost V 6 bases and J 6 bases, with 15 bases left between them. CDR1 and CDR2 (germline): LNHNV, YYDKDF (reference sequence). The CDR3 DNA is TGTGCCACCAGAGACCACCATCAGGGCGAGCAGTACTTC. Translating it yields CATRDHHQGEQYF.

This clonotype was picked up many times. The chain recombines TRBV7-2 with TRBJ1-5, with D hard to call. The CDR3 runs to 14 residues. CDR1 SGHTA and CDR2 FQGNSA come from the germline V gene. The ends were cut back, 5 bases at V and 3 bases at J, with 11 bases in the middle. The DNA of the CDR3 is TGTGCCAGCAGCCCGCAAGGGATCAATCAGCCCCAGCATTTT. It is translated as CASSPQGINQPQHF.

This clonotype was detected ten times or more. J is TRBJ1-5 and V is TRBV20-1, with no clear D. Trimming took 0 bases from V and 0 from J, leaving 12 bases between them. The germline CDR1 and CDR2 sequences are DFQATT and SNEGSKA (reference sequence). The CDR3 has 16 amino acids. CDR3 sequence (DNA): TGCAGTGCTAGAGACCGTTCGGCGTATAGCAATCAGCCCCAGCATTTT. The encoded protein is CSARDRSAYSNQPQHF.

The chain uses TRBV19 and TRBJ1-5, with 10 bases aligning to TRBD1. With 5 bases clipped from V and 9 bases from J, the junction kept 10 bases outside the gene matches. Germline loops: CDR1 LNHDA, CDR2 SQIVND (reference sequence). The CDR3 totals 15 residues. CDR3 DNA sequence: TGTGCCAGTAGTGGGCTGGGACAGGGGATTTGGCCCCAGCATTTT. It encodes CASSGLGQGIWPQHF.

Many counts were recorded for this clonotype. V is TRBV4-1 and J is TRBJ2-2; D gene uncertain. The CDR3 is 16 amino acids. Germline V CDR1 and CDR2: MGHRA, YSYEKL. Trimming pared 4 bases from V and 0 bases from J, leaving 12 bases between. The CDR3 is CASSPYGSANTGELFF. The CDR3 DNA reads TGCGCCAGCAGCCCTTATGGATCTGCGAACACCGGGGAGCTGTTTTTT.

This clonotype was detected ten times or more. The chain is built from TRBV28 and TRBJ2-6; D not resolved. V gave up 2 bases and J gave up 0 bases, with 14 bases separating them. The CDR3 runs 18 residues. Germline CDR1 reads MDHEN; CDR2 reads SYDVKM. CDR3 sequence reads: CASSLNPGSHSGANVLTF. The CDR3 region has the DNA TGTGCCAGCAGTTTAAACCCAGGATCACACTCTGGGGCCAACGTCCTGACTTTC.

The sample holds many counts of this clonotype. The rearrangement uses TRBV5-1 and TRBJ2-1, with D tentatively TRBD1 (5 bases). The length of the CDR3 is 14 residues. The V end was cut by 5 bases, the J end by 5 bases, with 14 bases between. The V gene's germline CDR1 is SGHRS and CDR2 YFSETQ. CDR3 nucleotide sequence: TGCGCCAGCAGAGACAGTAAAAATGACAATGAGCAGTTCTTC. Its protein product is CASRDSKNDNEQFF.

The chain combines TRBV5-1 with TRBJ2-7; 7 nucleotides line up with TRBD1. CDR3 length equals 14 residues. Germline CDR1 and CDR2: SGHRS and YFSETQ. The V segment lost 2 bases and the J segment 6 bases; nucleotides outside the gene matches: 8. The chain's CDR3 is CASSLLQGPSEQYF. CDR3 bases: TGCGCCAGCAGCTTACTACAGGGGCCAAGCGAGCAGTACTTC. The full variable domain, its missing parts supplied by reference TRBV5-1 and TRBJ2-7, is KAGVTQTPRYLIKTRGQQVTLSCSPISGHRSVSWYQQTPGQGLQFLFEYFSETQRNKGNFPGRFSGRQFSNSRSEMNVSTLELGDSALYLCASSLLQGPSEQYFGPGTRLTVT.

Comment on this clonotype: This may come from a read error, since a much larger clone is one base off. The chain has TRBV19 and TRBJ1-1; weak D call: TRBD1 (5 bases). CDR1 is LNHDA, CDR2 SQIVND, per germline (reference sequence). The ends were cut back, 4 bases at V and 4 bases at J, with 10 bases in the middle. The CDR3 spans 13 residues. In DNA, the CDR3 is TGTGCCAGTAGTAGCCCGGGGGTCACTGAAGCTTTCTTT. Translated: CASSSPGVTEAFF.

This clonotype came up many times. The genes are TRBV20-1 and TRBJ2-1; TRBD2 aligns across 9 bases. V shed 5 bases and J 7 bases; nucleotides not matched to a gene: 6. There are 13 residues in the CDR3. Germline CDR1 is DFQATT and CDR2 is SNEGSKA (reference sequence). In DNA form, the CDR3 reads TGCAGTGCTGGTAGCGGGAGAACGAATGAGCAGTTCTTC. It translates to CSAGSGRTNEQFF.

This clonotype showed up many times. The chain carries TRBV11-2 and TRBJ2-3, with 9 bases aligning to TRBD2. The CDR3 runs 15 residues. The J segment lost 6 bases and the V segment lost 1 base, leaving 5 bases of the junction unmatched. Germline V lookup: CDR1 SGHAT, CDR2 FQNNGV. CDR3 sequence reads: CASSLVGGGADTQYF. DNA of the CDR3: TGTGCCAGCAGCTTAGTGGGCGGGGGGGCTGATACGCAGTATTTT.

This clonotype was counted between two and nine times. J is TRBJ2-1 and V is TRBV19; D is unclear. V was trimmed by 6 bases and J by 4 bases, leaving 19 bases between them. Germline V lookup: CDR1 LNHDA, CDR2 SQIVND (reference sequence). The CDR3 totals 16 residues. The CDR3 protein is CASSSKLAPTYNEQFF. The CDR3 DNA is TGTGCCAGTAGCTCCAAATTGGCTCCTACGTACAATGAGCAGTTCTTC.

Concerning this clonotype itself: Compared with germline, one end of the junction differs, possibly owing to a read error. The chain recombines TRBV6-6 with TRBJ2-7; possibly TRBD2 for D (5 bases). The germline V gene has CDR1 MNHNY and CDR2 SVGAGI (reference sequence). CDR3 length: 14 amino acids. CDR3 protein: CAGRSITRNNEQYF. DNA of the CDR3: TGTGCCGGCAGATCAATAACTAGAAACAATGAGCAGTACTTC.

Comments on this clonotype: An end of the junction differs from the germline gene, which may be a read error. The V call is TRBV6-9, the J call TRBJ2-7, with TRBD1 matching 9 bases. Germline V gene data show CDR1 as MNHGY and CDR2 as SVAAGI. The CDR3 covers 18 residues. CDR3 sequence reads: CASSYRRTGAILAYKQYF. In nucleotides, the CDR3 is TGTGCCAGCAGTTACCGACGGACAGGGGCGATTTTAGCCTACAAGCAGTACTTC.

At least ten counts were recorded for this clonotype. J is TRBJ2-7 and V is TRBV6-2 or TRBV6-3; D is possibly TRBD1 or TRBD2 (5 bases each). The CDR3 is 16 amino acids. Germline CDR1 reads MNHEY; CDR2 reads SVGEGT. The ends were cut back, 0 bases at V and 2 bases at J, with 14 bases in the middle. CDR3 nucleotide sequence: TGTGCCAGCAGTTACTCCGAGCGGACACCAGCCTACGAGCAGTACTTC. Translated, it gives CASSYSERTPAYEQYF.

In its sample, this clonotype was seen once. The junction departs from the called germline gene at one end, perhaps through a read error. This chain joins TRBV19 and TRBJ1-6, with a weak D call TRBD1 (5 bases). This CDR3 region has 11 residues. Germline CDR1 LNHDA, CDR2 SQIVND (reference sequence). The CDR3 spells CASKTTGPPHF. As DNA, the CDR3 is TGTGCCAGTAAGACTACAGGACCCCCCCACTTT.

This chain connects TRBV5-4 to TRBJ2-2, with 8 nucleotides matching TRBD1. Germline lookup yields CDR1 SGHNT and CDR2 YYREEE (reference sequence). Trimming removed 0 bases from V and 10 bases from J; junction bases left unmatched: 2. This CDR3 comprises 13 residues. Here the CDR3 DNA reads TGTGCCAGCAGCTTGGCAGGGGGCGAGGAGCTGTTTTTT. Translation: CASSLAGGEELFF.

This clonotype was observed many times. This chain links TRBV27 with TRBJ2-4; D perhaps matches TRBD1 (6 bases). CDR1 MNHEY and CDR2 SMNVEV come from the germline V gene (reference sequence). The ends were cut back, 4 bases at V and 4 bases at J, with 14 bases in the middle. CDR3 length: 15 residues. The CDR3 DNA reads as TGTGCCAGCAGTTATGGGACAAAGGCGAAAAACATTCAGTACTTC. Residues: CASSYGTKAKNIQYF.

The rearrangement joins TRBV5-1 to TRBJ2-4; D tentatively reads TRBD1 or TRBD2 (5 bases each). V dropped 0 bases and J dropped 8 bases, with 9 bases sitting between them. The CDR3 is 13 amino acids. Germline lookup yields CDR1 SGHRS and CDR2 YFSETQ. Here the CDR3 DNA reads TGCGCCAGCAGCTTGGGGGGGAGAGACATTCAGTACTTC. Its protein product is CASSLGGRDIQYF.

This clonotype was seen at least ten times. The J gene is TRBJ2-3, the V gene TRBV7-2, with 14 bases lining up with TRBD2. CDR1 is SGHTA and CDR2 is FQGNSA in the germline V gene. The CDR3 extends over 19 amino acids. J was trimmed by 5 bases and V by 3 bases; bases with no gene match: 13. Here the CDR3 reads CASSLTSGGAKTLRDTQYF. The CDR3 nucleotides are TGTGCCAGCAGCTTGACTAGCGGGGGGGCCAAGACCCTTAGAGATACGCAGTATTTT. The entire variable domain, with the rest obtained from reference TRBV7-2 and TRBJ2-3, is as follows: GAGVSQSPSNKVTEKGKDVELRCDPISGHTALYWYRQSLGQGLEFLIYFQGNSAPDKSGLPSDRFSAERTGGSVSTLTIQRTQQEDSAVYLCASSLTSGGAKTLRDTQYFGPGTRLTVL.